Listed below are T cell receptor beta chains from one sample, sequenced in a study of T cell responses to AZD1222 COVID-19 vaccine. Clones were read by immunoSEQ multiplex PCR, and TCRdb kept only the in-frame ones, dropping some. The sample includes around 91,000 clones, about 89% of them seen just once. The material was peripheral blood, obtained 28 days after the second AZD1222 dose. The source of these receptors is an adult who received the AZD1222 COVID-19 vaccine. Each CDR3 is given with its conserved first and last residue. The order of the fields is D gene, clone size, J gene, V gene, CDR3 DNA, CDR3 protein. D genes are given only for firm matches. Clone size is given for some rows only: seen once, a few or many times, or a class if the clone is expanded.

.,.,TRBJ1-1,TRBV11-2,TGTGCCAGCAGCCGGGGACCGGTGAACACTGAAGCTTTCTTT,CASSRGPVNTEAFF
.,.,TRBJ2-2,TRBV9,TGTGCCAGCAGCCCGAACCAGAACACCGGGGAGCTGTTTTTT,CASSPNQNTGELFF
TRBD1,.,TRBJ1-5,TRBV5-8,TGTGCCAGCAGCTTGCTGACAGGGGGAGACCAGCCCCAGCATTTT,CASSLLTGGDQPQHF
.,.,TRBJ1-2,TRBV6-5,TGTGCCAGCAGCCGGGACCTGATCTATGGCTACACCTTC,CASSRDLIYGYTF
.,.,TRBJ1-1,TRBV7-8,TGTGCCAGCAGCCGGGACACGAACACTGAAGCTTTCTTT,CASSRDTNTEAFF
.,.,TRBJ1-1,TRBV6-4,TGTGCCAGCAGTGCGGAAGGGGGTTATACTGAAGCTTTCTTT,CASSAEGGYTEAFF
TRBD2,.,TRBJ2-7,TRBV28,TGTGCCAGCAGTCCGGGGACTAGCGGGAGCTACGAGCAGTACTTC,CASSPGTSGSYEQYF
.,few,TRBJ1-3,TRBV5-4,TGTGCCAGCAGCTTGGGGGGCTCTGGAAACACCATATATTTT,CASSLGGSGNTIYF
TRBD2,.,TRBJ2-5,TRBV5-8,TGTGCCAGCCCCCCGGGCGGGAGTAGGGAAGAGACCCAGTACTTC,CASPPGGSREETQYF
.,few,TRBJ1-6,TRBV19,TGTGCCAGTAGTATGGGGCCATTAAATTCACCCCTCCACTTT,CASSMGPLNSPLHF
.,once,TRBJ1-3,TRBV24-1,TGTGCCACCAGTGATTCCGACAGCTCTGGAAACACCATATATTTT,CATSDSDSSGNTIYF
.,.,TRBJ2-3,TRBV9,TGTGCCAGCAGCGTAGCTGTATCCCTAGGGGGGCGACGGACAGATACGCAGTATTTT,CASSVAVSLGGRRTDTQYF
TRBD1,.,TRBJ2-3,TRBV29-1,TGCAGCGTTGAAGATCTTGGGACAGGTGTTTTCACAGATACGCAGTATTTT,CSVEDLGTGVFTDTQYF
.,.,TRBJ2-1,TRBV3-1/TRBV3-2,TGTGCCAGCAGCGGATACTCGCCGGGATACTCCTCCAATGAGCAGTTCTTC,CASSGYSPGYSSNEQFF
.,.,TRBJ1-5,TRBV30,TGTGCCTGGAGCCAGGGTGAGCATCAGCCCCAGCATTTT,CAWSQGEHQPQHF
.,.,TRBJ2-5,TRBV12-3/TRBV12-4,TGTGCCAGCAGTTTACGGGGAGAGACCCAGTACTTC,CASSLRGETQYF
.,.,TRBJ2-1,TRBV20-1,TGCAGTGTTAAATTAAGGGATGAGCAGTTCTTC,CSVKLRDEQFF
.,.,TRBJ1-2,TRBV4-3,TGCGCCAGCAGCCAAGAAGGAGGCTACACCTTC,CASSQEGGYTF
.,.,TRBJ2-3,TRBV4-3,TGCGCCAGCAGCCAAGGGAACAGGGTGGGCACAGATACGCAGTATTTT,CASSQGNRVGTDTQYF
.,.,TRBJ1-2,TRBV5-8,TGTGCCAGCAGCTTGGCGGGGATAGGAGGTTACACCTTC,CASSLAGIGGYTF
.,.,TRBJ2-1,TRBV6-1,TGTGCCAGCAGTGAGGGACCGAGGGGCCATGAGCAGTTCTTC,CASSEGPRGHEQFF
.,.,TRBJ2-3,TRBV27,TGTGCCAGCAGTTTAAGGGTCGGCACAGATACGCAGTATTTT,CASSLRVGTDTQYF
TRBD1,.,TRBJ1-4,TRBV28,TGTGCCAGCAGTTTTATACAGGGGCCTGCAACTAATGAAAAACTGTTTTTT,CASSFIQGPATNEKLFF
.,.,TRBJ1-2,TRBV7-2,TGTGCCAGCAGCTTAGGACAGCCAGGCGGCTATGGCTACACCTTC,CASSLGQPGGYGYTF
.,.,TRBJ1-6,TRBV3-1/TRBV3-2,TGTGCCAGCAGCCAAGAGCATAGGGCCCCTAATTCACCCCTCCACTTT,CASSQEHRAPNSPLHF
.,.,TRBJ2-2,TRBV29-1,TGCAGCGTTACACCACGGAACACCGGGGAGCTGTTTTTT,CSVTPRNTGELFF
.,once,TRBJ2-5,TRBV27,TGTGCCAGCAGTTTGGGCGCTAGGGCCCTCCCCGAGACCCAGTACTTC,CASSLGARALPETQYF
.,.,TRBJ1-3,TRBV11-2,TGTGCCAGCGGCCCCGTAGGGGAAGTTTCTGGAAACACCATATATTTT,CASGPVGEVSGNTIYF
.,many,TRBJ2-3,TRBV25-1,TGTGCCAGCACTGGACGGATTAGCACAGATACGCAGTATTTT,CASTGRISTDTQYF
.,.,TRBJ2-5,TRBV19,TGTGCCAGTAGTTCAACAGGGGGGGAAGAGACCCAGTACTTC,CASSSTGGEETQYF
.,few,TRBJ2-5,TRBV13,TGTGCCAGCAGCTTAGCCCCCACAGAGACCCAGTACTTC,CASSLAPTETQYF
TRBD2,.,TRBJ2-3,TRBV3-1/TRBV3-2,TGTGCCAGCAGCAAAGGGACTACTCTACGCACAGATACGCAGTATTTT,CASSKGTTLRTDTQYF
.,.,TRBJ1-5,TRBV27,TGTGCCAGCAGTGCAGGGACGGGTAGCAATCAGCCCCAGCATTTT,CASSAGTGSNQPQHF
TRBD2,once,TRBJ2-2,TRBV5-1,TGCGCCAGCAGCTCCTTAGCGGGAGTCTGGAACACCGGGGAGCTGTTTTTT,CASSSLAGVWNTGELFF
TRBD2,.,TRBJ2-7,TRBV28,TGTGCCAGCAGTTCGGGTCACCGGGGGGGCGAGCAGTACTTC,CASSSGHRGGEQYF
.,.,TRBJ1-6,TRBV28,TGTGTCTCCTCGGGACGCTCTAATTCACCCCTCCACTTT,CVSSGRSNSPLHF
TRBD1,.,TRBJ1-2,TRBV27,TGTGCCAGCAGTGGACAGGATGGCTACACCTTC,CASSGQDGYTF
.,.,TRBJ1-2,TRBV19,TGTGCCAGTAGTAAAGGAATAACTGATGGCTACACCTTC,CASSKGITDGYTF
TRBD1,.,TRBJ2-7,TRBV3-1/TRBV3-2,TGTGCCAGCAGCCCCGGACAGGCGACTGGGCAGTACTTC,CASSPGQATGQYF
TRBD1,once,TRBJ1-2,TRBV18,TGTGCCAGCTCACCACCCCAGGGGGCGCGAGGCTACACCTTC,CASSPPQGARGYTF
TRBD1,once,TRBJ1-2,TRBV28,TGTGCCGTTGGAGGACAGGCCAACTATGGCTACACCTTC,CAVGGQANYGYTF
.,.,TRBJ1-5,TRBV7-2,TGTGCCAGCAGCTTAGAACGAGGGCAGCCCCAGCATTTT,CASSLERGQPQHF
TRBD1,.,TRBJ2-5,TRBV9,TGTGCCAGCAGCGTAGGAGGGGGCGGGGAGACCCAGTACTTC,CASSVGGGGETQYF
.,few,TRBJ1-6,TRBV19,TGTGCCAGTAGTATGACCGGGACCAGATCACCCCTCCACTTT,CASSMTGTRSPLHF
.,once,TRBJ2-1,TRBV19,TGTGCCAGCTCTGTGTCAAGCTCCTACAATGAGCAGTTCTTC,CASSVSSSYNEQFF
TRBD2,.,TRBJ2-7,TRBV2,TGTGCCAGCAGTGGGGAGGGAGTCCCCTACGAGCAGTACTTC,CASSGEGVPYEQYF